What follows describes a single TCR beta chain. The antigen remains unidentified. The data stem from a study of PD-1 blockade in classical Hodgkin lymphoma. Overall study context: Patients were treated with nivolumab at 3 mg/kg, and this was given intravenously every 2 weeks. Study-level points and caveats: No one has yet defined what causes the repertoire differences, which may be disease activity or prior therapy.

The patients all showed relapse after autologous stem cell transplantation, while their brentuximab vedotin exposure varied. Clones were read by immunoSEQ multiplex PCR, and TCRdb kept only the in-frame ones, dropping some. Of 20,000 to 25,000 clones listed, 65% to 75% are singletons. Deletions cut 5 bases from V and 3 bases from J, with 14 bases between. The length of the CDR3 is 14 residues. Germline CDR1 reads SEHNR; CDR2 reads FQNEAQ (reference sequence). The chain links TRBV7-9 to TRBJ2-7; the D gene is possibly TRBD1 (6 bases). Sample: peripheral blood mononuclear cells (PBMCs), taken at baseline. This receptor was identified in a human donor with classical Hodgkin lymphoma. The DNA for the CDR3 is TGTGCCAGCAGCCCCCGACAGGAGAGCTACGAGCAGTACTTC. It codes for CASSPRQESYEQYF.